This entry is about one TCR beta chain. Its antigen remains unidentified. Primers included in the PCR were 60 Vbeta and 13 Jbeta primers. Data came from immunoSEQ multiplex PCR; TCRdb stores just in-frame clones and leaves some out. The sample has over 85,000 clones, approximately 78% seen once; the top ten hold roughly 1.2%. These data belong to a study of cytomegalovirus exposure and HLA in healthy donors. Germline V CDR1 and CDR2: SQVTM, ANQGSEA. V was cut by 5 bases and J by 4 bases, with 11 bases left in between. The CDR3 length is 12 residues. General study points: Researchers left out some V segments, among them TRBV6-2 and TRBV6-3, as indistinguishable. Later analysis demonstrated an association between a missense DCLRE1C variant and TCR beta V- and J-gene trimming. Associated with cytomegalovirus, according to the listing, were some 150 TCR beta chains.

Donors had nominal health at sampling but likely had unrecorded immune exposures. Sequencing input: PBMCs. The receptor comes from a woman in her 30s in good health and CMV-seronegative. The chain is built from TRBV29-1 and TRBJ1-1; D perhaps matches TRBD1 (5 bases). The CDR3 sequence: CSVSRGGTEAFF. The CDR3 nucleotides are TGCAGCGTTTCTCGGGGGGGCACTGAAGCTTTCTTT.